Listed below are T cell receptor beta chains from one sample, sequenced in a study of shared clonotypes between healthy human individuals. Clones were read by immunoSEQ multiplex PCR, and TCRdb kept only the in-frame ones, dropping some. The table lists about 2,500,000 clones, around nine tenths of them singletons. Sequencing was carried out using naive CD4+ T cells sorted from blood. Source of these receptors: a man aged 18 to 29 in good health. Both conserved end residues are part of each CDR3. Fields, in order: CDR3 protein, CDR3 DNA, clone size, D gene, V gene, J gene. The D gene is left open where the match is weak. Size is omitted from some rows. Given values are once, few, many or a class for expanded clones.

CDR3: CASSLNRNTGELFF
DNA: TGTGCCAGCAGCTTAAACAGGAACACCGGGGAGCTGTTTTTT
size: NA
D: NA
V: TRBV7-9
J: TRBJ2-2

CDR3: CASSLRWTDTQYF
DNA: TGTGCCAGCAGTTTACGCTGGACAGATACGCAGTATTTT
size: NA
D: NA
V: TRBV28
J: TRBJ2-3

CDR3: CASSPRTGGRGEQFF
DNA: TGCGCCAGCAGCCCTCGGACAGGGGGCCGTGGTGAGCAGTTCTTC
size: NA
D: TRBD1
V: TRBV5-1
J: TRBJ2-1

CDR3: CASKSRDYGYTF
DNA: TGTGCCAGTAAAAGCAGGGATTATGGCTACACCTTC
size: few
D: NA
V: TRBV19
J: TRBJ1-2

CDR3: CASSLNGGSYNEQFF
DNA: TGCGCCAGCAGCTTGAACGGGGGCTCCTACAATGAGCAGTTCTTC
size: once
D: NA
V: TRBV5-1
J: TRBJ2-1

CDR3: CASSISGQMNTEAFF
DNA: TGTGCCAGTAGTATCTCGGGACAGATGAACACTGAAGCTTTCTTT
size: NA
D: TRBD1
V: TRBV19
J: TRBJ1-1

CDR3: CASSYKGDSPLHF
DNA: TGTGCCAGCAGTTATAAGGGAGATTCACCCCTCCACTTT
size: NA
D: NA
V: TRBV6-6
J: TRBJ1-6

CDR3: CASGLGQGGELFF
DNA: TGTGCTAGTGGTTTGGGACAGGGCGGGGAGCTGTTTTTT
size: NA
D: TRBD1
V: TRBV12-5
J: TRBJ2-2

CDR3: CASSSQRGVRGEQFF
DNA: TGTGCCAGCAGCTCTCAGCGGGGGGTCCGCGGTGAGCAGTTCTTC
size: NA
D: TRBD2
V: TRBV28
J: TRBJ2-1

CDR3: CASSRLGIVYNSPLHF
DNA: TGTGCCAGCAGCCGCCTCGGGATCGTTTATAATTCACCCCTCCACTTT
size: once
D: NA
V: TRBV27
J: TRBJ1-6

CDR3: CASSNGLATPTNTGELFF
DNA: TGCGCCAGCAGCAACGGACTAGCTACCCCTACAAACACCGGGGAGCTGTTTTTT
size: NA
D: TRBD2
V: TRBV5-1
J: TRBJ2-2

CDR3: CASTIDRARNSPLHF
DNA: TGTGCCAGCACTATCGACAGGGCGAGAAATTCACCCCTCCACTTT
size: few
D: TRBD1
V: TRBV5-5
J: TRBJ1-6

CDR3: CASSQERDSYGYTF
DNA: TGCGCCAGCAGCCAAGAACGGGACTCTTATGGCTACACCTTC
size: NA
D: NA
V: TRBV4-1
J: TRBJ1-2

CDR3: CASIRTSGGEQFF
DNA: TGTGCCAGCATCAGAACTAGCGGGGGTGAGCAGTTCTTC
size: NA
D: TRBD2
V: TRBV6-5
J: TRBJ2-1

CDR3: CASSLWLTANTEAFF
DNA: TGTGCCAGCAGCTTGTGGTTGACAGCGAACACTGAAGCTTTCTTT
size: once
D: NA
V: TRBV5-5
J: TRBJ1-1

CDR3: CASSRDSLLAFF
DNA: TGTGCCAGCAGCCGTGACAGTCTCCTGGCTTTCTTT
size: NA
D: NA
V: TRBV6-6
J: TRBJ1-1

CDR3: CASSATGDGYTF
DNA: TGTGCCAGCAGTGCAACAGGGGATGGCTACACCTTC
size: NA
D: TRBD1
V: TRBV2
J: TRBJ1-2

CDR3: CASSLASTTSTDTQYF
DNA: TGTGCCAGCAGCTTAGCATCCACGACTAGCACAGATACGCAGTATTTT
size: NA
D: NA
V: TRBV7-8
J: TRBJ2-3

CDR3: CASSTYLAGVSGELFF
DNA: TGCGCCAGCAGCACTTACCTAGCGGGAGTATCCGGGGAGCTGTTTTTT
size: few
D: TRBD2
V: TRBV5-1
J: TRBJ2-2

CDR3: CASSVDRTGRGYTF
DNA: TGTGCCAGCAGCGTAGATCGGACAGGGCGTGGCTACACCTTC
size: once
D: TRBD1
V: TRBV9
J: TRBJ1-2

CDR3: CASSSVQGAQNSPLHF
DNA: TGCGCCAGCAGCTCGGTACAGGGGGCGCAAAATTCACCCCTCCACTTT
size: NA
D: TRBD1
V: TRBV5-1
J: TRBJ1-6

CDR3: CASSTRIDRDNSPLHF
DNA: TGTGCCAGCAGCACGAGAATTGACAGGGATAATTCACCCCTCCACTTT
size: once
D: TRBD1
V: TRBV9
J: TRBJ1-6

CDR3: CASSVAAGQAVSGNTIYF
DNA: TGTGCCAGCAGCGTAGCTGCGGGACAGGCCGTCTCTGGAAACACCATATATTTT
size: NA
D: TRBD1
V: TRBV9
J: TRBJ1-3

CDR3: CAWSLSSYNSPLHF
DNA: TGTGCCTGGAGTCTAAGCTCCTATAATTCACCCCTCCACTTT
size: NA
D: NA
V: TRBV30
J: TRBJ1-6

CDR3: CASSSGQYNEQFF
DNA: TGTGCCAGCAGCTCTGGACAGTACAATGAGCAGTTCTTC
size: NA
D: NA
V: TRBV5-6
J: TRBJ2-1

CDR3: CASNNYNEQFF
DNA: TGTGCCAGTAACAACTACAATGAGCAGTTCTTC
size: once
D: NA
V: TRBV19
J: TRBJ2-1

CDR3: CASNPALSNQPQHF
DNA: TGTGCCAGCAACCCCGCACTTAGCAATCAGCCCCAGCATTTT
size: NA
D: NA
V: TRBV6-5
J: TRBJ1-5

CDR3: CASSLGEYRVSYGYTF
DNA: TGTGCCAGCAGCTTAGGGGAATACAGGGTTTCCTATGGCTACACCTTC
size: NA
D: NA
V: TRBV7-2
J: TRBJ1-2

CDR3: CASKRTAATGANYGYTF
DNA: TGTGCCAGCAAACGGACAGCCGCTACCGGTGCTAACTATGGCTACACCTTC
size: NA
D: NA
V: TRBV21-1
J: TRBJ1-2

CDR3: CASRRQGSDTGELFF
DNA: TGTGCCAGCAGAAGACAGGGGTCGGACACCGGGGAGCTGTTTTTT
size: NA
D: TRBD1
V: TRBV6-5
J: TRBJ2-2

CDR3: CASSEDRMPGNTIYF
DNA: TGTGCCAGCAGTGAAGACAGGATGCCAGGAAACACCATATATTTT
size: NA
D: NA
V: TRBV6-1
J: TRBJ1-3

CDR3: CASSEVAGGAEAFF
DNA: TGTGCCAGCAGTGAAGTTGCAGGGGGGGCTGAAGCTTTCTTT
size: NA
D: TRBD1
V: TRBV6-1
J: TRBJ1-1

CDR3: CASSLEGAGEKLFF
DNA: TGTGCCAGCAGCTTGGAGGGGGCTGGCGAAAAACTGTTTTTT
size: NA
D: TRBD1
V: TRBV5-5
J: TRBJ1-4